This T cell receptor beta chain was sequenced during a study of blood T cell repertoires in COVID-19. Whole-study context: COVID-19 samples, acute and convalescent, were from the United States, Italy and Spain.

In its sample, this clone was seen a few times. This table comes from immunoSEQ multiplex PCR, and its TCRdb copy is limited to in-frame clones, with some not included. The repertoire holds about 160,000 clones, just over 90% seen once, with roughly 2.1% in the top ten. The V gene end was trimmed by 8 bases and the J gene end by 6 bases; junction bases not matched to a gene: 10. The length of the CDR3 is 14 residues. Germline V gene lookup returns CDR1 LNHDA and CDR2 SQIVND (reference sequence). The V and J genes are TRBV19 and TRBJ1-5; 7 bases are shared with TRBD1. The receptor was derived from a woman aged 55 to 70 with COVID-19, enrolled during active disease. The sequencing sample was made of peripheral blood. For the CDR3, the DNA is TGTGCCAGTTCTTTCCAGGGGGAGAGTCAGCCCCAGCATTTT. Translation: CASSFQGESQPQHF.